The rows below give T cell receptor beta chains drawn from one sample of a study of human T cells and chemical hapten exposure. TCRdb fed the RACE reads into MiXCR, producing one record per CDR3 protein. The sample carries some 300,000 distinct CDR3 sequences, around 5% recorded once. This sample comprised whole blood, obtained in connection with sensitization to the hapten diphenylcyclopropenone (DPC). The receptor set was obtained from a woman aged 18-29 years with alopecia areata. Some clones in this sample may be carry-over from other donors' samples. The CDR3 runs from the conserved cysteine through the conserved F or W. The order of the fields is V gene, D gene, J gene, clone size, CDR3 protein, CDR3 DNA. A D gene is named only where the DNA matches it firmly. Size values are once, few and many counts, or a class for expanded clones, and some rows have none.

V gene: TRBV9
D gene: -
J gene: TRBJ1-6
clone size: -
CDR3 protein: CASSVDGGVSGLRSPLHF
CDR3 DNA: TGTGCCAGCAGCGTAGATGGAGGGGTCTCCGGGTTAAGATCACCCCTCCACTTT

V gene: TRBV27
D gene: TRBD1
J gene: TRBJ2-5
clone size: many
CDR3 protein: CASSLSNTGTGGRVTQYF
CDR3 DNA: TGTGCCAGCAGTTTATCGAATACAGGGACAGGGGGCAGGGTGACCCAGTACTTC

V gene: TRBV9
D gene: -
J gene: TRBJ2-5
clone size: -
CDR3 protein: CASSARQAYQETQYF
CDR3 DNA: TGTGCCAGCAGCGCCCGACAGGCCTACCAAGAGACCCAGTACTTC

V gene: TRBV7-2
D gene: -
J gene: TRBJ2-7
clone size: many
CDR3 protein: CASSPRRGSYEQYF
CDR3 DNA: TGTGCCAGCAGCCCCCGGAGGGGGTCCTACGAGCAGTACTTC

V gene: TRBV5-6
D gene: -
J gene: TRBJ2-7
clone size: many
CDR3 protein: CASSFRSGFSYEQYF
CDR3 DNA: TGTGCCAGCAGCTTTAGGTCCGGATTCTCCTACGAGCAGTACTTC

V gene: TRBV12-3/TRBV12-4
D gene: TRBD1
J gene: TRBJ1-2
clone size: -
CDR3 protein: CASNQGDNYGYTF
CDR3 DNA: TGTGCCAGCAATCAGGGGGATAACTATGGCTACACCTTC

V gene: TRBV6-1
D gene: TRBD1
J gene: TRBJ1-3
clone size: -
CDR3 protein: CASSTGGQGNTIYF
CDR3 DNA: TGTGCCAGCAGTACAGGGGGCCAAGGGAACACCATATATTTT

V gene: TRBV6-8
D gene: -
J gene: TRBJ1-4
clone size: -
CDR3 protein: CASSCLPCGGPNEKLFF
CDR3 DNA: TGTGCCAGCAGTTGCCTCCCCTGCGGGGGCCCTAATGAAAAACTGTTTTTT

V gene: TRBV5-1
D gene: -
J gene: TRBJ2-7
clone size: many
CDR3 protein: CASSLSGDYEQYF
CDR3 DNA: TGCGCCAGCAGCTTGTCGGGGGACTACGAGCAGTACTTC

V gene: TRBV11-2
D gene: TRBD1
J gene: TRBJ2-3
clone size: many
CDR3 protein: CASSFDPQGARSTDTQYF
CDR3 DNA: TGTGCCAGCAGCTTTGACCCTCAGGGGGCCCGTAGCACAGATACGCAGTATTTT

V gene: TRBV5-4
D gene: TRBD1
J gene: TRBJ2-3
clone size: -
CDR3 protein: CASSNQGATDTQYF
CDR3 DNA: TGTGCCAGCAGTAATCAGGGGGCCACAGATACGCAGTATTTT

V gene: TRBV6-5
D gene: TRBD1
J gene: TRBJ1-4
clone size: -
CDR3 protein: CASSYSIRGQGEKLFF
CDR3 DNA: TGTGCCAGCAGTTACTCGATAAGGGGGCAGGGTGAAAAACTGTTTTTT

V gene: TRBV7-9
D gene: TRBD1
J gene: TRBJ1-1
clone size: many
CDR3 protein: CASSLGQGDGTEAFF
CDR3 DNA: TGTGCCAGCAGCCTAGGACAGGGGGATGGCACTGAAGCTTTCTTT

V gene: TRBV4-2
D gene: -
J gene: TRBJ2-7
clone size: -
CDR3 protein: CASSQGTQTIFYEQYF
CDR3 DNA: TGTGCCAGCAGCCAAGGGACCCAAACTATCTTCTACGAGCAGTACTTC

V gene: TRBV29-1
D gene: -
J gene: TRBJ2-3
clone size: many
CDR3 protein: CSVVPPGTSTDTQYF
CDR3 DNA: TGCAGCGTTGTACCCCCAGGGACAAGCACAGATACGCAGTATTTT

V gene: TRBV19
D gene: TRBD1
J gene: TRBJ2-7
clone size: -
CDR3 protein: CASSITGTGAYEQYF
CDR3 DNA: TGTGCCAGTAGTATAACCGGGACAGGGGCCTACGAGCAGTACTTC

V gene: TRBV10-3
D gene: TRBD1
J gene: TRBJ1-6
clone size: few
CDR3 protein: CAISMDRLGYSPLHF
CDR3 DNA: TGTGCCATCAGTATGGACAGGTTGGGTTATTCACCCCTCCACTTT

V gene: TRBV6-5
D gene: -
J gene: TRBJ2-7
clone size: many
CDR3 protein: CASSYGEPYEQYF
CDR3 DNA: TGTGCCAGCAGTTACGGGGAGCCCTACGAGCAGTACTTC

V gene: TRBV20-1
D gene: -
J gene: TRBJ1-5
clone size: many
CDR3 protein: CSAKTGTHSNQPQHF
CDR3 DNA: TGCAGTGCCAAGACAGGAACCCATAGCAATCAGCCCCAGCATTTT